The following is a T cell receptor (beta chain) sequence with its context. This sample was taken from a study of CD8 T cells in Susac syndrome. The CDR3 is made up of 12 amino acids. Losses at the gene ends were 11 bases for V and 6 bases for J; bases not matched to a gene: 6. Reverse transcription of roughly 0.5 to 1 ug RNA used random hexamers. MiXCR was run by TCRdb on the immunoSEQ multiplex PCR reads, yielding one entry per CDR3 protein. Of about 100,000 distinct CDR3 sequences in the sample, around 95% were seen once. Sequencing used CD8+ T cells from PBMCs. The gene calls are TRBV12-3 or TRBV12-4 and TRBJ2-1, with TRBD2 matching over 8 bases. This receptor was identified in a human donor with Susac syndrome. The CDR3 nucleotides read TGTGCCTCCCGGCGGGAGGTCAATGAGCAGTTCTTC. This encodes CASRREVNEQFF.